The clone carrying this T cell receptor (beta chain) appeared a few times. Its specificity is unknown. The sample originates from a study of beta chain features in type 1 diabetes. The study, taken as a whole, reports: TCRB CDR3 length was moderately but significantly reduced in all four CD4+ subsets of Type 1 diabetes patients. Diminished insertions and augmented deletions at VDJ junctions characterized type 1 diabetes patients.

Expressed TCRB transcripts got sequenced, as all isolated RNA was reverse transcribed. Generated by immunoSEQ multiplex PCR, the TCRdb table keeps only in-frame clones and is missing some. In the table there are under 900,000 clones, 17% of which are singletons. Source material: naive CD4+ T cells from blood. This TCR was recovered from a woman aged 18-29 years in good health.

The CDR3 nucleotides are TGTGCTGGGAGGCCAGAGAGGGAGAACACTGAAGCTTTCTTT. This sequence encodes CAGRPERENTEAFF. This chain uses TRBV5-5 with TRBJ1-1; D uncertain. This CDR3 region has 14 residues. The germline gives CDR1 SGHKS, CDR2 YYEKEE (reference sequence). Filled out from reference TRBV5-5 and TRBJ1-1, the complete variable domain reads DAGVTQSPTHLIKTRGQQVTLRCSPISGHKSVSWYQQVLGQGPQFIFQYYEKEERGRGNFPDRFSARQFPNYSSELNVNALLLGDSALYLCAGRPERENTEAFFGQGTRLTVV.